Listed below are T cell receptor beta chains from one sample, sequenced in a study of T-cell reconstitution after alpha-beta-depleted transplantation in children. MiXCR was run by TCRdb on the PCR reads, yielding one entry per CDR3 protein. The repertoire consists of about 830,000 distinct CDR3 sequences, with 15% to 20% occurring once and the leading ten covering 5%. The material sequenced was PBMCs, mostly from graft donor cells, taken 360 days after TCRalphabeta/CD19-depleted stem cell transplant. Receptors originate from a male patient aged 10 to 17 who had a stem cell transplant for acute lymphoblastic leukemia, so the T cells may come from the graft donor. CDR3s include the opening cysteine and the closing phenylalanine or tryptophan. D genes are given only for firm matches. The size field is filled for only some rows; it gives once, few, many or a size class.

-	TRBJ2-3	-	TRBV7-5	CISVPEAYDPSGRGGGSTDTQYF	-
-	TRBJ2-5	-	TRBV27	CASSPSSPRGVQETQYF	TGTGCCAGCAGTCCTTCGTCCCCCCGGGGCGTACAAGAGACCCAGTACTTC
-	TRBJ1-6	-	TRBV6-1	CASMRTDLGPLHF	TGTGCCAGCATGAGGACAGACCTGGGGCCCCTCCACTTT
-	TRBJ2-2	few	TRBV5-1	CASSFPELGELFF	TGCGCCAGCAGCTTCCCTGAGCTCGGGGAGCTGTTTTTT
TRBD2	TRBJ2-7	many	TRBV6-1	CASSGLAGVYEQYF	TGTGCCAGCAGCGGACTAGCGGGCGTCTACGAGCAGTACTTC
-	TRBJ2-7	few	TRBV29-1	CSVEVQGSSYEQYF	TGCAGCGTTGAAGTGCAGGGCTCCTCCTACGAGCAGTACTTC
TRBD1	TRBJ1-3	few	TRBV15	CATSRVGTGRIGNTIYF	TGTGCCACCAGCAGGGTCGGGACAGGGAGGATCGGAAACACCATATATTTT
-	TRBJ1-1	few	TRBV7-2	CASSLSYLNTEAFF	TGTGCCAGCAGCTTAAGTTACCTTAACACTGAAGCTTTCTTT
TRBD2	TRBJ2-5	-	TRBV4-1	CASSRPGGPQTQYF	TGCGCCAGCAGCCGGCCGGGAGGGCCCCAGACCCAGTACTTC
TRBD1	TRBJ2-7	few	TRBV7-3	CASSLQGDRGSEQYF	TGTGCCAGCAGCTTACAGGGGGACAGGGGGTCCGAGCAGTACTTC
-	TRBJ2-7	-	TRBV7-8	CASSLILASYEQYF	TGTGCCAGCAGCTTAATACTAGCTTCCTACGAGCAGTACTTC
-	TRBJ2-3	-	TRBV7-8	CASSLVGDMGTDTQYF	TGTGCCAGCAGCTTAGTGGGGGACATGGGCACAGATACGCAGTATTTT
-	TRBJ2-1	few	TRBV5-1	CASRFVVLGLNEQFF	TGCGCCAGCAGATTTGTAGTACTCGGATTAAATGAGCAGTTCTTC
TRBD1	TRBJ2-3	few	TRBV28	CASSPAGTEITDTQYF	TGTGCCAGCAGTCCCGCCGGGACAGAGATCACAGATACGCAGTATTTT
-	TRBJ2-1	-	TRBV24-1	CATSDWDILVYNEQFF	TGTGCCACCAGTGATTGGGACATTCTTGTCTACAATGAGCAGTTCTTC
-	TRBJ2-2	few	TRBV15	CATSRDPAVHTGELFF	TGTGCCACCAGCAGAGATCCGGCCGTTCACACCGGGGAGCTGTTTTTT
-	TRBJ2-2	-	TRBV4-1	CASRETQNTGELFF	TGCGCCAGCAGGGAGACTCAAAACACCGGGGAGCTGTTTTTT
-	TRBJ2-7	many	TRBV10-3	CAIRMDGDSYEQYF	TGTGCCATCAGAATGGACGGAGACTCCTACGAGCAGTACTTC
TRBD1	TRBJ2-1	-	TRBV12-3/TRBV12-4	CASSPWGTGNNNEQFF	TGTGCCAGCAGTCCCTGGGGGACAGGGAATAACAATGAGCAGTTCTTC
-	TRBJ2-1	many	TRBV24-1	CATSGTGDSFSYNEQFF	TGTGCCACCAGTGGCACAGGGGACTCCTTCTCCTACAATGAGCAGTTCTTC
-	TRBJ2-7	-	TRBV6-2/TRBV6-3	CASSYSGGEYEQHF	TGTGCCAGCAGTTACTCGGGGGGAGAATACGAGCAGCACTTC
TRBD2	TRBJ2-3	many	TRBV5-1	CASSLEGGDTQYF	TGTGCCAGCAGTTTAGAGGGAGGGGATACGCAGTATTTT
TRBD2	TRBJ2-5	few	TRBV7-9	CASSRTSGREGETQYF	TGTGCCAGCAGCCGGACTAGCGGGAGGGAAGGAGAGACCCAGTACTTC
TRBD1	TRBJ1-2	-	TRBV30	CAWRRLAGPGGDGYTF	TGTGCCTGGAGAAGACTAGCGGGACCAGGGGGCGATGGCTACACCTTC
TRBD1	TRBJ2-1	few	TRBV13	CASSWLGTDRGHNEQFF	TGTGCCAGCAGCTGGTTGGGTACGGACAGGGGACACAATGAGCAGTTCTTC
TRBD2	TRBJ2-7	-	TRBV5-1	CASSLLAGDYEQYF	TGTGCCAGCAGTTTACTAGCGGGGGACTACGAGCAGTACTTC
-	TRBJ2-1	-	TRBV5-1	CASSNQRLYNEQFF	TGCGCCAGCAGTAACCAGCGTCTTTACAATGAGCAGTTCTTC
-	TRBJ1-1	many	TRBV5-1	CASSRKEGRETEAFF	TGCGCCAGCAGCAGAAAGGAGGGGAGGGAAACTGAAGCTTTCTTT
TRBD2	TRBJ2-7	-	TRBV10-2	CASSEIGGRPYEQYF	TGCGCCAGCAGTGAGATCGGCGGGAGACCCTACGAGCAGTACTTC
-	TRBJ2-7	once	TRBV7-2	CASSLAGGGAPYEQYF	TGTGCCAGCAGCTTAGCCGGTGGCGGGGCTCCCTACGAGCAGTACTTC
TRBD2	TRBJ2-2	-	TRBV5-1	CASSSLLTSGSRTGELFF	TGCGCCAGCAGCTCCTTATTAACTAGCGGGAGTAGAACCGGGGAGCTGTTTTTT
-	TRBJ2-2	few	TRBV20-1	CSGRPRGTGELFF	TGCAGTGGCCGACCCCGGGGCACCGGGGAGCTGTTTTTT
-	TRBJ2-5	-	TRBV7-9	CASSADTFQETQYF	TGTGCCAGCAGCGCCGACACGTTCCAAGAGACCCAGTACTTC
-	TRBJ1-1	few	TRBV5-6	CASGLFDRRHTEAFF	TGTGCCAGCGGCCTTTTTGACAGGAGACACACTGAAGCTTTCTTT
TRBD2	TRBJ2-3	-	TRBV12-5	CASGFLGGEPETRGKTDTQYF	TGTGCTAGTGGTTTTCTCGGGGGGGAGCCCGAGACTCGCGGGAAGACAGATACGCAGTATTTT
-	TRBJ2-5	few	TRBV18	CASSPPSSGVEETQYF	TGTGCCAGCTCACCACCCTCCTCGGGAGTCGAGGAGACCCAGTACTTC
TRBD2	TRBJ2-3	-	TRBV15	CATSRYSSGRAGDTQYF	TGTGCCACCAGCAGATACTCTAGCGGGAGGGCCGGGGATACGCAGTATTTT
-	TRBJ2-2	-	TRBV29-1	CSVDIGGRMDGELFF	TGCAGCGTTGATATAGGGGGAAGGATGGACGGGGAGCTGTTTTTT
-	TRBJ1-3	many	TRBV28	CASSFSVSGNTIYF	TGTGCCAGCAGTTTTTCCGTCTCCGGAAACACCATATATTTT
TRBD2	TRBJ2-5	-	TRBV3-1	CASSQGAGGRLETQYF	TGTGCCAGCAGCCAAGGAGCGGGCGGGAGGTTAGAGACCCAGTACTTC
TRBD2	TRBJ2-5	-	TRBV5-1	CASSLTTSGYETQYF	TGCGCCAGCAGCTTAACGACTAGCGGATACGAGACCCAGTACTTC
-	TRBJ2-6	-	TRBV27	CASSFIQGANVLTF	TGTGCCAGCAGTTTCATACAGGGGGCCAACGTCCTGACTTTC
TRBD1	TRBJ1-2	few	TRBV24-1	CATSAATGPIGYTF	TGTGCCACCAGTGCCGCGACAGGGCCGATTGGCTACACCTTC
-	TRBJ1-2	few	TRBV5-5	CASSASREGYGYTF	TGTGCCAGCAGCGCTTCTCGGGAGGGGTATGGCTACACCTTC
-	TRBJ1-5	-	TRBV5-1	CASSLTDGQPQHF	TGCGCCAGCAGCTTAACGGATGGCCAGCCCCAGCATTTT
-	TRBJ1-6	few	TRBV5-1	CASSQDGDNSPLHF	TGCGCCAGCAGCCAGGACGGGGATAATTCACCCCTCCACTTT
-	TRBJ1-2	-	TRBV7-8	CASSSLIGANYGYTF	TGTGCCAGCAGCTCCCTAATTGGGGCGAACTATGGCTACACCTTC
TRBD1	TRBJ2-3	-	TRBV11-3	CASSLEGTGFSDTQYF	TGTGCCAGCAGCTTAGAAGGGACAGGGTTTTCAGATACGCAGTATTTT
-	TRBJ2-1	-	TRBV15	CATSREERVTYNEQFF	TGTGCCACCAGCAGAGAAGAGCGGGTAACCTACAATGAGCAGTTCTTC
TRBD2	TRBJ2-7	few	TRBV5-1	CASSSIAGGPNEQYF	TGCGCCAGCAGCAGCATAGCGGGAGGGCCAAACGAGCAGTACTTC
TRBD2	TRBJ2-7	-	TRBV10-3	CAISLAGEAYEQYF	TGTGCCATCAGTTTAGCGGGAGAGGCCTACGAGCAGTACTTC